Each of the 16 T cell receptor beta chains below was sequenced from the same sample in a study of blood T cell repertoires in COVID-19. Produced via immunoSEQ multiplex PCR; TCRdb's table is partial and in-frame only. The data hold 300,000 to 500,000 clones, with roughly 86% observed a single time. The sequencing input was PBMCs or T cells enriched from blood (not recorded which). The receptors were gathered from a middle-aged woman with acute COVID-19.

This clone was counted a single time. V gene TRBV5-6 combines with J gene TRBJ2-7; 7 positions match TRBD1. This CDR3 spans 14 amino acids. V lost 4 bases and J lost 2; bases outside the gene matches: 6. The germline V gene encodes CDR1 SGHDT and CDR2 YYEEEE. The CDR3 is CASSPGTATYEQYF. CDR3 nucleotides: TGTGCCAGCAGCCCCGGGACAGCCACCTACGAGCAGTACTTC.

The V and J genes are TRBV11-2 and TRBJ2-7; TRBD1 agrees at 7 bases. Trimming cost V 0 bases and J 10 bases; bases outside gene matches: 3. Germline values: CDR1 SGHAT, CDR2 FQNNGV. The CDR3 covers 12 residues. CDR3 protein: CASSLEGTAQYF. In DNA form, the CDR3 reads TGTGCCAGCAGCTTAGAGGGGACAGCTCAGTACTTC.

The chain carries TRBV6-2 or TRBV6-3 and TRBJ2-7; 9 bases align to TRBD1. The germline CDR1 and CDR2 sequences are MNHEY and SVGEGT. This CDR3 has 13 residues. V dropped 5 bases and J dropped 5; count of bases not matched to a gene: 4. This chain's CDR3 is CASSKDRGHEQYF. CDR3 DNA: TGTGCCAGCAGTAAGGACAGGGGCCACGAGCAGTACTTC.

The chain employs TRBV3-1 (or the pseudogene TRBV3-2) and TRBJ2-1, with a tentative D call TRBD2 (7 bases). The CDR3 consists of 13 residues. Germline assignment: CDR1 LGHDT and CDR2 YNNKEL (reference sequence). V gave up 3 bases and J gave up 15 bases, with 18 bases separating them. The CDR3 nucleotides read TGTGCCAGCAGCCAGGGGCTAGCGAGGGGGGGGTTCTTC. Its translation: CASSQGLARGGFF.

The chain is built from TRBV4-2 and TRBJ2-7, with 10 bases fitting TRBD2. Germline CDR1 is LGHNA and CDR2 is YNFKEQ. The CDR3 loop spans 15 amino acids. The ends lost 1 base at V and 2 bases at J; junction bases unmatched: 2. The CDR3 region is CASSQGTSGAYEQYF. Written as DNA, the CDR3 is TGTGCCAGCAGCCAAGGGACTAGCGGTGCCTACGAGCAGTACTTC.

V gene TRBV24-1 combines with J gene TRBJ1-5; 9 bases line up with TRBD1. After removal of 3 bases from V and 3 bases from J, the junction contained 8 bases not matched to a gene. The CDR3 consists of 17 residues. Germline values: CDR1 KGHDR, CDR2 SFDVKD. DNA of the CDR3: TGTGCCACCAGTGATAACCGGGACAGGGTATCCAATCAGCCCCAGCATTTT. Translated: CATSDNRDRVSNQPQHF.

The chain joins TRBV5-5 to TRBJ2-2; 9 bases match TRBD1. The CDR3 has 16 residues. The V gene's germline CDR1 is SGHKS and CDR2 YYEKEE (reference sequence). The V and J ends lost 1 base and 3 bases, in that order; junction bases with no gene match: 4. Here the CDR3 reads CASSLWDRAHTGELFF. CDR3 DNA: TGTGCCAGCAGCTTGTGGGACAGGGCTCACACCGGGGAGCTGTTTTTT.

The chain couples TRBV9 to TRBJ2-2; perhaps TRBD2 as D (6 bases). The CDR3 has 14 amino acids. The V gene's germline CDR1 is SGDLS and CDR2 YYNGEE. Trimming pared 2 bases from V and 7 bases from J, leaving 12 bases between. The CDR3 loop reads CASSVDWEVGELFF. CDR3 in DNA: TGTGCCAGCAGCGTGGACTGGGAGGTCGGGGAGCTGTTTTTT.

The chain combines TRBV20-1 with TRBJ1-1; the match to TRBD1 covers 7 bases. With 5 bases clipped from V and 7 bases from J, the junction kept 4 bases outside the gene matches. CDR1 and CDR2 (germline): DFQATT, SNEGSKA (reference sequence). CDR3 size: 11 residues. The CDR3 spells CSASTGLEAFF. CDR3 DNA sequence: TGCAGTGCTTCGACAGGGCTTGAAGCTTTCTTT.

CDR3 nucleotide sequence: TGTGCCAGCAGCGCGACAGGGGGCCTACATAATGAGCAGTTCTTC. It yields the protein CASSATGGLHNEQFF. V and J are TRBV9 and TRBJ2-1; TRBD1 aligns across 10 bases. Germline assignment: CDR1 SGDLS and CDR2 YYNGEE. This CDR3 spans 15 amino acids. Unmatched junction bases numbered 7, after V lost 3 bases and J lost 7 bases.

The chain employs TRBV2 and TRBJ1-1; weak D call: TRBD1 (5 bases). This CDR3 has 13 amino acids. The V end lost 2 bases, the J end lost 1 base, and 5 bases lay between the germline ends. Per the germline V gene, CDR1 is SNHLY and CDR2 is FYNNEI. CDR3 sequence: CASSEQGNTEAFF. As DNA, the CDR3 is TGTGCCAGCAGTGAACAGGGGAACACTGAAGCTTTCTTT.

The chain joins TRBV30 to TRBJ1-1; the D gene is possibly TRBD1 (5 bases). The V and J ends lost 4 bases and 2 bases respectively, with 17 bases between them. The germline CDR1 and CDR2 sequences are GTSNPN and SVGIG (reference sequence). There are 15 residues in the CDR3. The CDR3 DNA is TGTGCCTGGATACCCTCCCTTCAGGGAAACACTGAAGCTTTCTTT. It specifies CAWIPSLQGNTEAFF.

This chain uses TRBV7-9 with TRBJ1-2; possibly TRBD1 for D (5 bases). Trimming took 3 bases from V and 6 from J, leaving 14 bases between them. Germline V gene sequence: CDR1 SEHNR, CDR2 FQNEAQ (reference sequence). This CDR3 has 14 residues. Here the CDR3 reads CASSLSGKSHGYTF. CDR3 nucleotide sequence: TGTGCCAGCAGCTTGTCAGGGAAGTCGCATGGCTACACCTTC.

This clone has just one count. The V and J genes are TRBV5-8 and TRBJ1-4; 7 bases match TRBD1. Per the germline V gene, CDR1 is SGHTS and CDR2 is YDEGEE. The V segment lost 6 bases and the J segment 3 bases; nucleotides outside the gene matches: 5. CDR3 length: 14 residues. The CDR3 nucleotides read TGTGCCAGCATGCCCGGGACAGCTAATGAAAAACTGTTTTTT. Amino acid sequence: CASMPGTANEKLFF.

The chain employs TRBV3-1 (or the pseudogene TRBV3-2) and TRBJ1-5; D is possibly TRBD1 (5 bases). CDR1 is LGHDT, CDR2 YNNKEL, per germline (reference sequence). V was pared by 1 base and J by 6 bases, with 10 bases between. The CDR3 has 14 amino acids. The CDR3 region has the DNA TGTGCCAGCAGCCAAGTCGCGGGGCTTCAGCCCCAGCATTTT. This codes for CASSQVAGLQPQHF.

This clone was seen more than once but under ten times. The chain recombines TRBV3-1 (or the pseudogene TRBV3-2) with TRBJ1-2; 8 nucleotides align to TRBD1. The V gene's germline CDR1 is LGHDT and CDR2 YNNKEL (reference sequence). J was trimmed by 12 bases and V by 3 bases; bases with no gene match: 9. This CDR3 spans 13 amino acids. The CDR3 DNA reads TGTGCCAGCAGCCACAGACAGGGGAAGAAACACACCTTC. It encodes CASSHRQGKKHTF.